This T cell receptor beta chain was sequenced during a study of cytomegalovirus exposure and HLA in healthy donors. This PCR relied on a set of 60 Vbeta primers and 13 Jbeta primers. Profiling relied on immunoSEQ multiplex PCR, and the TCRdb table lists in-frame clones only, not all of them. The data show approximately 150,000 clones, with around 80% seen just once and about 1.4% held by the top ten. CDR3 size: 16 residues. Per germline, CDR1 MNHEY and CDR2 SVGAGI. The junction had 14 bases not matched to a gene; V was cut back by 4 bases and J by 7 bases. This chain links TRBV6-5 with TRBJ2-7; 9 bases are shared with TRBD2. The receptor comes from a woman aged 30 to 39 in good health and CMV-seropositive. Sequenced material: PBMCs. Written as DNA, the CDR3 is TGTGCCAGCAGTTCGTCCGGGAACGCGGGAGGGCGGGAGCAGTACTTC. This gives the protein CASSSSGNAGGREQYF.